The present entry profiles one TCR beta chain with its context. This sample is part of a study of control samples from healthy donors and cancer patients. Method: immunoSEQ multiplex PCR; TCRdb's copy keeps in-frame clones and lacks some. The top ten clones hold under 30% of a sample with roughly 70,000 clones, roughly 84% of them seen once. Trimming stripped 6 bases from V and 0 bases from J, with 14 bases between. The V gene's germline CDR1 is MNHEY and CDR2 SVGAGI. The CDR3 totals 15 residues. The receptor was isolated from a man between 50 and 59 years old in good health. The chain joins TRBV6-5 to TRBJ2-5, with D perhaps matching TRBD2 (6 bases). The sequenced sample consisted of blood. This chain's CDR3 is CASSSGVGNQETQYF. CDR3 in DNA: TGTGCCAGCAGCTCGGGGGTTGGGAACCAAGAGACCCAGTACTTC.